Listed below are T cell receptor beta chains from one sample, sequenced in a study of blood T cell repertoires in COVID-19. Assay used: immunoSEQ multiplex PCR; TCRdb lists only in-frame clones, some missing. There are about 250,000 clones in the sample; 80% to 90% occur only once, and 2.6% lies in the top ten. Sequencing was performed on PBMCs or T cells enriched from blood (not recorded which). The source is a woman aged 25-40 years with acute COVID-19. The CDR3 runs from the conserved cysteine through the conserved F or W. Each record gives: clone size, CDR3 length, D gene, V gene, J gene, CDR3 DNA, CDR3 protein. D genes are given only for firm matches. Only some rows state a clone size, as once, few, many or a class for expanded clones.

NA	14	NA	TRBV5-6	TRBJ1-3	TGTGCCAGCAGCCCCGGTGGTTCTGGAAACACCATATATTTT	CASSPGGSGNTIYF
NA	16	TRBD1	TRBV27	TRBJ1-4	TGTGCCAGCGGGACATCGTTGGGGACAGTTAATGAAAAACTGTTTTTT	CASGTSLGTVNEKLFF
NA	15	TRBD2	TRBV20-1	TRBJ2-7	TGCAGTGCTAGTGGCGGGGGGGCCGCAGCCTACGAGCAGTACTTC	CSASGGGAAAYEQYF
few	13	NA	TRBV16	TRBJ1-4	TGTGCCAGCAGCCAACGGGATGATGAAAAACTGTTTTTT	CASSQRDDEKLFF
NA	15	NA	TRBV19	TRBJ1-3	TGTGCCAGTAGTGGGGAGGGCTACTCTGGAAACACCATATATTTT	CASSGEGYSGNTIYF
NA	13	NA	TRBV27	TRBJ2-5	TGTGCCAGCAGTTCGGACAGCCTCAGGACCCAGTACTTC	CASSSDSLRTQYF
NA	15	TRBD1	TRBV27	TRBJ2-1	TGTGCCAGCAGTATCGCAGGGGGCCCCTACAATGAGCAGTTCTTC	CASSIAGGPYNEQFF
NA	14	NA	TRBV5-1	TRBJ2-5	TGCGCCAGCAGCTTGACGGCCCCGCGGGAGACCCAGTACTTC	CASSLTAPRETQYF
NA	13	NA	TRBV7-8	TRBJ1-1	TGTGCCAGCAGCTTAAAGGGGTTGGGTGAAGCTTTCTTT	CASSLKGLGEAFF
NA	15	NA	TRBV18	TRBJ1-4	TGTGCCAGCTCACCACGGTCCGGGACTAATGAAAAACTGTTTTTT	CASSPRSGTNEKLFF
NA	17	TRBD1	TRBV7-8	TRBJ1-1	TGTGCCAGCAGCTTAGCGGGGTACGACAGGGCTCGGAGGAGAGCTTTCTTT	CASSLAGYDRARRRAFF
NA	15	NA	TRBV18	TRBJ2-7	TGTGCCAGCTCAGTAAAAACCCCCCCCGGAGGGGAGCAGTACTTC	CASSVKTPPGGEQYF
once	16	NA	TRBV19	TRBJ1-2	TGTGCCAGTAGTATTTTTTATGAACAGGGAAGATATGGCTACACCTTC	CASSIFYEQGRYGYTF
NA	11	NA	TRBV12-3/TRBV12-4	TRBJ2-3	TGTGCCAGCACCACCCGGGATACGCAGTATTTT	CASTTRDTQYF
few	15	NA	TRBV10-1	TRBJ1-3	TGCGCCAGCAGTGAGTCCGGGAATTCTGGAAACACCATATATTTT	CASSESGNSGNTIYF
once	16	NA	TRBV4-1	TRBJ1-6	TGCGCCAGCAGCCAAGGGACGAGGGCAAATCTCTCACCCCTCCACTTT	CASSQGTRANLSPLHF
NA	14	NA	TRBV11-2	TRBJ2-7	TGTGCCAGCAGCTTTACAGGGAATTTCTACGAGCAGTACTTC	CASSFTGNFYEQYF
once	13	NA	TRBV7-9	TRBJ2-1	TGTGCCAGCAGCTCGACTGGCTACAATGAGCAGTTCTTC	CASSSTGYNEQFF
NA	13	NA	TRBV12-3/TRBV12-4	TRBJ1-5	TGTGCCAGCAGGCCAGGGAACAATCAGCCCCAGCATTTT	CASRPGNNQPQHF
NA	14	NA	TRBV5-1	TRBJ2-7	TGCGCCAGCAGCTCAAAGGCGGGTTCCTACGAGCAGTACTTC	CASSSKAGSYEQYF
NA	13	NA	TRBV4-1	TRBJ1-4	TGCGCCAGCAGCCAAGATGTATTCGAAAAACTGTTTTTT	CASSQDVFEKLFF
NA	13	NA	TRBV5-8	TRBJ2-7	TGTGCCAGCACCGACAGGCCCTCCTACGAGCAGTACTTC	CASTDRPSYEQYF
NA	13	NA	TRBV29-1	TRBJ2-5	TGCAGCGTTGAAGCCGACTACCAAGAGACCCAGTACTTC	CSVEADYQETQYF
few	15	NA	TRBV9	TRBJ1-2	TGTGCCAGCAGCGTAGACAGGGAGAATAACTATGGCTACACCTTC	CASSVDRENNYGYTF
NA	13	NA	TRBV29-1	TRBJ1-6	TGCAGCGTTGGGAGGACGAAGGGTTCACCCCTCCACTTT	CSVGRTKGSPLHF
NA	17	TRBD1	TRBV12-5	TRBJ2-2	TGTGCTAGTGGTTTCAACCCCACAGGGGGAGACACCGGGGAGCTGTTTTTT	CASGFNPTGGDTGELFF
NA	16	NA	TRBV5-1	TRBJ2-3	TGCGCCAGCAGCTTGGATCCCCTAGTCTTCACAGATACGCAGTATTTT	CASSLDPLVFTDTQYF
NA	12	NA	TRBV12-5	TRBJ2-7	TGTGCTAGTGGTTTAGCACGGTTAGTGCAGTACTTC	CASGLARLVQYF
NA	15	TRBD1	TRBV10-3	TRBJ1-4	TGTGCCATCAGTGATAGACAGGGAACTAATGAAAAACTGTTTTTT	CAISDRQGTNEKLFF
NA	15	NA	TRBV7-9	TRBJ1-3	TGTGCCAGCAGCTTACAGGGGAACTCTGGAAACACCATATATTTT	CASSLQGNSGNTIYF
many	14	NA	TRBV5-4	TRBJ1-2	TGTGCCAGCAGCTGGGGCTTGGACAGCGATGGCTACACCTTC	CASSWGLDSDGYTF
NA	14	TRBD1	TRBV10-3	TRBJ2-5	TGTGCCATCAGTGATCAGGACAGGGGAGAGACCCAGTACTTC	CAISDQDRGETQYF
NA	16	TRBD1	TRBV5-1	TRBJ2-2	TGCGCCAGCAGCACGGACAGGGATCTGGACACCGGGGAGCTGTTTTTT	CASSTDRDLDTGELFF
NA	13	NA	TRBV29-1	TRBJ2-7	TGCAGCGTTGCCGAGGGAATGAGCTACGAGCAGTACTTC	CSVAEGMSYEQYF
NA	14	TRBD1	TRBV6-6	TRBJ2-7	TGTGCCACCCAAAAGGGACAGGGGGCTGGGGAGCAGTACTTC	CATQKGQGAGEQYF
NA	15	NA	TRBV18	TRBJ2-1	TGTGCCAGCTCACCCGGACAGACCCAATACAATGAGCAGTTCTTC	CASSPGQTQYNEQFF
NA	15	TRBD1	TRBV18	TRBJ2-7	TGTGCCAGCTCACCGGGACAGGGGAGTTCCTACGAGCAGTACTTC	CASSPGQGSSYEQYF
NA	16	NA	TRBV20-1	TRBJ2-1	TGCAGTGCTAGTCGGGGGGCAGTCTACTCCTACAATGAGCAGTTCTTC	CSASRGAVYSYNEQFF
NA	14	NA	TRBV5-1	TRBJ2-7	TGCGCCAGCAGCCAGAGAGGGGGTACCTACGAGCAGTACTTC	CASSQRGGTYEQYF
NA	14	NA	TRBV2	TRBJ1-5	TGTGCCAGCCGGGAAAGGGACTGGAATCAGCCCCAGCATTTT	CASRERDWNQPQHF
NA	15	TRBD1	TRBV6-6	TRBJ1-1	TGTGCCAGCAGTGAGTCCGGGACAGGGATCACTGAAGCTTTCTTT	CASSESGTGITEAFF
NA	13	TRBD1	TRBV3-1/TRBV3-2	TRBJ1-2	TGTGCCAGCAGCCTCCACAGGGGGCGAGGCTACACCTTC	CASSLHRGRGYTF
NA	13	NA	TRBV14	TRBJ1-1	TGTGCCAGCAGCCAAAGGCAGACTTTTGAAGCTTTCTTT	CASSQRQTFEAFF
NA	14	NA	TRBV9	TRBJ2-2	TGTGCCAGCAGCGTTGGCCAGAACACCGGGGAGCTGTTTTTT	CASSVGQNTGELFF
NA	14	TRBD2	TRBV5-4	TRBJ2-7	TGTGCCAGCAGCCGAGATAGCGGGGCTTACGAGCAGTACTTC	CASSRDSGAYEQYF
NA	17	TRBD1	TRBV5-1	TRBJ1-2	TGCGCCAGCAGCAGGGACGGCAGGGGGTATAGGATGGATGGCTACACCTTC	CASSRDGRGYRMDGYTF
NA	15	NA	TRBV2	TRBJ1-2	TGTGCCAGCCTCCAATGGCCGCGAGGCAGCTATGGCTACACCTTC	CASLQWPRGSYGYTF
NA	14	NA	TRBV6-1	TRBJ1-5	TGTGCCAGCAGTGAAGGGGCGGGACTCAAGCCCCAGCATTTT	CASSEGAGLKPQHF
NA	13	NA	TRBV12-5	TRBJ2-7	TGTGCTAGTCGGCTAGCGAACAACTACGAGCAGTACTTC	CASRLANNYEQYF
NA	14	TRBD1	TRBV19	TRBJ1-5	TGTGCCAGTAGTACTAATGGACAGGGTCAGCCCCAGCATTTT	CASSTNGQGQPQHF
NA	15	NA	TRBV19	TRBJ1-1	TGTGCCAGTAGTGAGGGCCCCGGGCTATTTACTGAAGCTTTCTTT	CASSEGPGLFTEAFF
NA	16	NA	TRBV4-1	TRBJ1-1	TGCGCCAGCAGCCAAGATATTGGGGCTCTGAACACTGAAGCTTTCTTT	CASSQDIGALNTEAFF
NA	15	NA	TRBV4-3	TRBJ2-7	TGCGCCAGCAGCCAAGAAGGCGGGGGCCCCTACGAGCAGTACTTC	CASSQEGGGPYEQYF
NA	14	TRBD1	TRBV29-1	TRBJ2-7	TGCAGCGTTGCCATACAGGGGACCTCCTACGAGCAGTACTTC	CSVAIQGTSYEQYF